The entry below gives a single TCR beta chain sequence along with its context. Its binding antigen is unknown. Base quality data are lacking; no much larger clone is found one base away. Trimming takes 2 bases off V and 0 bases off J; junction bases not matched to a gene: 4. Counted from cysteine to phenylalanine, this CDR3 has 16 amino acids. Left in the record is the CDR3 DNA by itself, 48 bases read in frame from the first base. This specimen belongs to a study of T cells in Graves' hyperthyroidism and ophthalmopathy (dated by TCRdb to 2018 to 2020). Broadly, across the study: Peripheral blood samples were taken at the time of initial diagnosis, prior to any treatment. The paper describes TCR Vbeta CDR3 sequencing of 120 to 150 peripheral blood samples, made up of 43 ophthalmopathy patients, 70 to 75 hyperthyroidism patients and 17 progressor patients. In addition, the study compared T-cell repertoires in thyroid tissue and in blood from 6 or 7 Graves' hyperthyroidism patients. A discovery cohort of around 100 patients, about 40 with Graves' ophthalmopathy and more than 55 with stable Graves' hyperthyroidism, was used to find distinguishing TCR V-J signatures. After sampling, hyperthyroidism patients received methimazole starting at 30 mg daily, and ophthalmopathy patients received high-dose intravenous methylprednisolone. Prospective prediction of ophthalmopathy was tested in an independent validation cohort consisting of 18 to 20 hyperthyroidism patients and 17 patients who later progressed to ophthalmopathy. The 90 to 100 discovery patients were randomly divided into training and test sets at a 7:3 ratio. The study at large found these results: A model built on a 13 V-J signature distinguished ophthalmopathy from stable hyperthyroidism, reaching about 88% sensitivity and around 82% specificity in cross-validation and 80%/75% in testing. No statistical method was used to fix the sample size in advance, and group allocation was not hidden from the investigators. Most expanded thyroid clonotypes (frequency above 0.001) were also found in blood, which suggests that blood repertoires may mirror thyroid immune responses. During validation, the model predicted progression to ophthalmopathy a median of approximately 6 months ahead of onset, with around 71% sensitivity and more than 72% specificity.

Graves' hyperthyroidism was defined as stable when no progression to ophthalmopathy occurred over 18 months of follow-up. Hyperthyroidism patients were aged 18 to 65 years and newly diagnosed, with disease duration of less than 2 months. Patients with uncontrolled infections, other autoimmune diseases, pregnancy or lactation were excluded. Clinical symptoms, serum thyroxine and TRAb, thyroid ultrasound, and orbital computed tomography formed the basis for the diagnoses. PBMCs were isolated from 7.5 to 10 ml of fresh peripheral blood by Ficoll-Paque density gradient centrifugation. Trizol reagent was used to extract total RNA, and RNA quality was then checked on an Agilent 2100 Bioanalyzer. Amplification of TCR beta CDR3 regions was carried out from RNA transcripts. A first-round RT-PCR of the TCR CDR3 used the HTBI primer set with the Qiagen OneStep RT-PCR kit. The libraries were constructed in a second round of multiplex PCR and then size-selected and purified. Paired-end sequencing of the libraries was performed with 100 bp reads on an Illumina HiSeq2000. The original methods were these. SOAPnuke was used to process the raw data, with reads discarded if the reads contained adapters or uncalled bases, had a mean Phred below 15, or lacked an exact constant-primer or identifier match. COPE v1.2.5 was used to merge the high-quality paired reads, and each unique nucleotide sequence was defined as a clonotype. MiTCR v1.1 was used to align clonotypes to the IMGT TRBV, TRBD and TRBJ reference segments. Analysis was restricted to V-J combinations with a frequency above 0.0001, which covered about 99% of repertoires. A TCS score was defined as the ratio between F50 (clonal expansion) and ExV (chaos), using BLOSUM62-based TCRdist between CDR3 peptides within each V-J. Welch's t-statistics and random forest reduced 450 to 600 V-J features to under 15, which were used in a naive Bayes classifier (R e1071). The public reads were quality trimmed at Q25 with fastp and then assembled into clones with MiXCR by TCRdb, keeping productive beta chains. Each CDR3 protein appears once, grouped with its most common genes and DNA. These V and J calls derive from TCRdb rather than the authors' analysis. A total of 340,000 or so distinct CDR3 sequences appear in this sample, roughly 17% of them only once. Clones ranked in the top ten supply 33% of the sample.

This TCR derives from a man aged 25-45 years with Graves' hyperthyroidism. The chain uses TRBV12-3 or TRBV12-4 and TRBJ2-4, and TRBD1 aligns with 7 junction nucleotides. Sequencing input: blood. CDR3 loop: CASSLIRGIAKNIQYF. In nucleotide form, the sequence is TGTGCCAGCAGTTTAATCAGGGGGATAGCCAAAAACATTCAGTACTTC.